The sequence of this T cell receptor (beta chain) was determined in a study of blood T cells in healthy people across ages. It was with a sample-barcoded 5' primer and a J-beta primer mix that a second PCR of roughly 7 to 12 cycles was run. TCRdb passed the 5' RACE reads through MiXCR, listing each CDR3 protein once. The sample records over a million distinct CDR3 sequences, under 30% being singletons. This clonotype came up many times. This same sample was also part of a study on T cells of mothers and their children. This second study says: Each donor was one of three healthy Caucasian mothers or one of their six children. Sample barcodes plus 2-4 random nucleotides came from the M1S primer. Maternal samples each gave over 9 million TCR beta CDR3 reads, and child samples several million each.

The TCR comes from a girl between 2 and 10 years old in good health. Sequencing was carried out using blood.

CDR3: CASRELAGGDEQYF. The DNA for the CDR3 is TGTGCCAGCAGGGAACTAGCGGGGGGGGACGAGCAGTACTTC. The J gene is TRBJ2-5, the V gene TRBV7-6; 13 bases agree with TRBD2. The J call is uncertain, as TRBJ2-7 better fits the DNA end. The germline gives CDR1 SGHVS, CDR2 FNYEAQ. The CDR3 is 14 residues long.